Listed here are 25 T cell receptor beta chains from one sample, sequenced in a study of cytomegalovirus exposure and HLA in healthy donors (TCRdb year 2017). Library creation used the immunoSEQ multiplex PCR assay. A mixture of 60 forward primers for TCR Vbeta segments and 13 reverse primers for TCR Jbeta segments was used in the multiplex PCR. The table comes from immuneACCESS by way of TCRdb, which keeps in-frame sequences with V and J called. Part of the clones is missing from these tables; in studies checked, under half for an unresolved V gene and the rest for unknown reasons. This sample has about 110,000 clones in its table, and about four fifths of those were observed once. The ten top clones hold 4.8% of the sample. The sample consisted of PBMCs. The origin of the receptors is a man aged 25 to 45 in good health and CMV-seropositive.

This chain links TRBV4-3 with TRBJ1-1, with 9 bases that match TRBD1. Trimming cost V 0 bases and J 5 bases; bases outside gene matches: 10. The CDR3 extends over 17 amino acids. CDR1 LGHNA and CDR2 YSLEER come from the germline V gene. CDR3 in DNA: TGCGCCAGCAGCCAAGAGATCGTAACGACAGGGGGGACTGAAGCTTTCTTT. Protein product: CASSQEIVTTGGTEAFF.

The chain uses TRBV5-5 and TRBJ2-1, with 12 bases that match TRBD2. This CDR3 spans 17 amino acids. Germline CDR1 and CDR2: SGHKS and YYEKEE (reference sequence). V lost 1 base and J lost 6; bases outside the gene matches: 8. CDR3 sequence reads: CASSLFLAGGPGNEQFF. DNA of the CDR3: TGTGCCAGCAGCTTGTTCCTAGCGGGGGGGCCCGGCAATGAGCAGTTCTTC.

As for this clone: The junction shows a germline mismatch at one end, possibly a read error. The chain combines TRBV4-2 with TRBJ1-2; D is uncertain. Germline V gene sequence: CDR1 LGHNA, CDR2 YNFKEQ. CDR3 size: 14 residues. CDR3 sequence (DNA): TGTGCCAGCAGCCAAGGGACGGGGAACTATGGCTACCCCTTC. It encodes CASSQGTGNYGYPF.

The V gene is TRBV7-9, the J gene TRBJ2-2; no firm D call. This CDR3 contains 15 residues. Germline CDR1 and CDR2: SEHNR and FQNEAQ (reference sequence). Deletions cut 5 bases from V and 0 bases from J, with 10 bases between. CDR3 region: CASSLLTANTGELFF. The CDR3 DNA sequence: TGTGCCAGCAGCCTTCTCACGGCGAACACCGGGGAGCTGTTTTTT.

The V and J genes are TRBV5-1 and TRBJ2-2; D possibly corresponds to TRBD2 (5 bases). The CDR3 consists of 15 residues. CDR1 SGHRS and CDR2 YFSETQ come from the germline V gene. V was trimmed by 2 bases and J by 4 bases, leaving 12 bases between them. CDR3 DNA sequence: TGCGCCAGCAGCTTAGATTCTAGCCGCACCGGGGAGCTGTTTTTT. Its protein product is CASSLDSSRTGELFF.

The chain combines TRBV5-6 with TRBJ1-2; no clear D. The CDR3 has 15 residues. Germline V gives CDR1 SGHDT, CDR2 YYEEEE. Trimming stripped 0 bases from V and 0 bases from J, with 9 bases between. The CDR3 region has the DNA TGTGCCAGCAGCTTGGGGCCAGAAACTAACTATGGCTACACCTTC. Translated, it gives CASSLGPETNYGYTF.

This chain links TRBV5-1 with TRBJ2-3; 14 bases align to TRBD2. The germline CDR1 and CDR2 sequences are SGHRS and YFSETQ. This CDR3 region has 17 residues. The V gene end was trimmed by 0 bases and the J gene end by 0 bases; junction bases not matched to a gene: 0. The CDR3, as DNA: TGCGCCAGCAGCTTGGGACTAGCGGGGGGGAGCACAGATACGCAGTATTTT. Protein product: CASSLGLAGGSTDTQYF.

The chain couples TRBV29-1 to TRBJ2-7; 8 positions match TRBD2. This CDR3 region has 12 residues. Germline V gives CDR1 SQVTM, CDR2 ANQGSEA. V lost 7 bases and J lost 3; bases outside the gene matches: 5. This CDR3 is CSAGGGLYEQYF. In DNA form, the CDR3 reads TGCAGCGCGGGAGGGGGGCTCTACGAGCAGTACTTC.

The J gene is TRBJ1-3, the V gene TRBV5-5; 8 bases line up with TRBD1. The CDR3 length is 17 residues. CDR1 SGHKS and CDR2 YYEKEE come from the germline V gene (reference sequence). After removal of 0 bases from V and 0 bases from J, the junction contained 5 bases not matched to a gene. The CDR3 region has the DNA TGTGCCAGCAGCTTGGAAGGACAGGGCCGCTCTGGAAACACCATATATTTT. It encodes CASSLEGQGRSGNTIYF.

A few counts support this clone. The V and J genes are TRBV30 and TRBJ1-1; a weak D match, TRBD1 (6 bases). The CDR3 is made up of 14 amino acids. The germline V gene has CDR1 GTSNPN and CDR2 SVGIG (reference sequence). V lost 3 bases to trimming and J lost 2 bases, with 13 bases between them. The CDR3 spells CAWRGTHTNTEAFF. The CDR3 coding sequence is TGTGCCTGGAGGGGGACACATACCAACACTGAAGCTTTCTTT. Full variable domain (outside the CDR3, taken from reference TRBV30 and TRBJ1-1): SQTIHQWPATLVQPVGSPLSLECTVEGTSNPNLYWYRQAAGRGLQLLFYSVGIGQISSEVPQNLSASRPQDRQFILSSKKLLLSDSGFYLCAWRGTHTNTEAFFGQGTRLTVV.

The chain combines TRBV2 with TRBJ2-2, with D maybe TRBD2 (6 bases). Per the germline V gene, CDR1 is SNHLY and CDR2 is FYNNEI. Trimming cost V 6 bases and J 1 base, with 9 bases left between them. The CDR3 covers 14 residues. CDR3 sequence: CASRLEGNTGELFF. The CDR3 DNA follows: TGTGCCAGCAGGCTGGAGGGGAACACCGGGGAGCTGTTTTTT.

The chain carries TRBV2 and TRBJ1-5; tentative D call: TRBD1 (5 bases). V gave up 2 bases and J gave up 4 bases, with 9 bases separating them. CDR3 length equals 14 residues. Germline V CDR1 and CDR2: SNHLY, FYNNEI. CDR3 protein: CASSELSGNQPQHF. The CDR3 DNA reads as TGTGCCAGCAGTGAATTGTCAGGGAATCAGCCCCAGCATTTT. The full variable domain, completed using reference TRBV2 and TRBJ1-5, is EPEVTQTPSHQVTQMGQEVILRCVPISNHLYFYWYRQILGQKVEFLVSFYNNEISEKSEIFDDQFSVERPDGSNFTLKIRSTKLEDSAMYFCASSELSGNQPQHFGDGTRLSIL.

The chain combines TRBV5-6 with TRBJ1-2; 9 positions match TRBD1. Germline loops: CDR1 SGHDT, CDR2 YYEEEE. The CDR3 contains 12 residues. V lost 4 bases and J lost 7; bases outside the gene matches: 2. The CDR3 spells CASSGTGFGYTF. CDR3 nucleotide sequence: TGTGCCAGCAGCGGGACAGGGTTTGGCTACACCTTC.

The chain couples TRBV11-3 to TRBJ2-2, with a weak D call TRBD1 (6 bases). CDR3 length equals 15 residues. The germline gives CDR1 SGHNT, CDR2 YENEEA. Between the trimmed V and J ends, which lost 3 bases and 3 bases, there was a span of 11 bases. The CDR3 coding sequence is TGTGCCAGCAGCTTGGGACAACCTTACACCGGGGAGCTGTTTTTT. This codes for CASSLGQPYTGELFF.

The V call is TRBV5-6, the J call TRBJ1-1; D is perhaps TRBD1 (5 bases). Looked up from germline, CDR1 is SGHDT and CDR2 is YYEEEE. This CDR3 contains 17 residues. With 4 bases removed from V and 3 bases from J, the gap between germline ends came to 22 bases. CDR3 sequence: CASSRDRETTGYTEAFF. Written as DNA, the CDR3 is TGTGCCAGCAGCCGAGACAGAGAAACTACAGGATACACTGAAGCTTTCTTT.

This clone was found a few times. The chain combines TRBV4-3 with TRBJ1-5; TRBD1 matches at 8 bases. This CDR3 spans 15 amino acids. The junction had 7 bases not matched to a gene; V was cut back by 4 bases and J by 5 bases. From germline, CDR1 is LGHNA and CDR2 YSLEER. The chain's CDR3 is CASSRNTGGDQPQHF. The CDR3 DNA is TGCGCCAGCAGCCGCAACACAGGGGGTGATCAGCCCCAGCATTTT.

This chain joins TRBV6-5 and TRBJ1-1; D gene uncertain. This CDR3 is 11 amino acids long. With 3 bases removed from V and 5 bases from J, the gap between germline ends came to 4 bases. Germline CDR1 and CDR2: MNHEY and SVGAGI. The CDR3 spells CASSYSTEAFF. Written as DNA, the CDR3 is TGTGCCAGCAGTTATTCAACTGAAGCTTTCTTT.

This rearrangement joins TRBV4-3 to TRBJ2-7, with 11 bases aligning to TRBD2. This CDR3 has 16 amino acids. Trimming removed 1 base from V and 6 bases from J; junction bases left unmatched: 8. Germline CDR1 is LGHNA and CDR2 is YSLEER. CDR3 sequence (DNA): TGCGCCAGCAGCCAAGGAGTTAGCGGGGGGGATGGCGAGCAGTACTTC. Residues: CASSQGVSGGDGEQYF.

The J gene is TRBJ2-3, the V gene TRBV19, with 8 bases matching TRBD1. The V segment lost 10 bases and the J segment 3 bases; nucleotides outside the gene matches: 6. The CDR3 is 13 residues long. Germline V gene data show CDR1 as LNHDA and CDR2 as SQIVND (reference sequence). CDR3 loop: CATRTGQTDTQYF. Written as DNA, the CDR3 is TGTGCCACCCGGACAGGGCAGACAGATACGCAGTATTTT.

This chain links TRBV28 with TRBJ1-1; a weak D match, TRBD1 (6 bases). Trimming took off 7 bases at V and 3 bases at J, with 21 bases between the two ends. From germline, CDR1 is MDHEN and CDR2 SYDVKM. The CDR3 covers 16 residues. CDR3 bases: TGTGCCAGCATTGGAGGGGGGGCCCAGCACCACACTGAAGCTTTCTTT. Translated, it gives CASIGGGAQHHTEAFF.

The chain joins TRBV2 to TRBJ2-3, with 10 bases aligning to TRBD2. The CDR3 covers 15 residues. Germline V gene sequence: CDR1 SNHLY, CDR2 FYNNEI. V shed 5 bases and J 6 bases; nucleotides not matched to a gene: 8. CDR3 amino acids: CASSPDSGGRDTQYF. The DNA for the CDR3 is TGTGCCAGCAGTCCTGATAGCGGGGGGCGGGATACGCAGTATTTT.

The V call is TRBV27, the J call TRBJ2-1; the match to TRBD1 covers 12 bases. Germline V gene data show CDR1 as MNHEY and CDR2 as SMNVEV (reference sequence). The CDR3 runs 16 residues. V lost 0 bases and J lost 7; bases outside the gene matches: 4. The CDR3 reads CASSLSGQGAYNEQFF. The CDR3 bases are TGTGCCAGCAGTTTATCGGGACAGGGGGCTTATAATGAGCAGTTCTTC.

The gene calls are TRBV28 and TRBJ2-1, with 9 bases identical to TRBD2. The CDR3 is 16 residues long. Germline CDR1 MDHEN, CDR2 SYDVKM. V lost 3 bases and J lost 7; bases outside the gene matches: 10. For the CDR3, the DNA is TGTGCCAGCAGTTTTCTTCTAGCGGGGCGCCGGAATGAGCAGTTCTTC. It specifies CASSFLLAGRRNEQFF.

This clone was seen only once. The chain uses TRBV19 and TRBJ2-1; 8 positions agree with TRBD1. CDR3 length: 15 residues. Germline assignment: CDR1 LNHDA and CDR2 SQIVND (reference sequence). V shed 5 bases, J shed 3 bases, and the junction held 6 bases outside the gene matches. The CDR3 coding sequence is TGTGCCAGTAGTCCAAGACAGGGGCGCTACAATGAGCAGTTCTTC. Translation: CASSPRQGRYNEQFF.

Notes on this clone: Other nucleotide sequences in the sample specify the same CDR3. This chain links TRBV7-2 with TRBJ1-1; D not resolved. The CDR3 spans 13 residues. Germline V gives CDR1 SGHTA, CDR2 FQGNSA. The ends were cut back, 1 base at V and 2 bases at J, with 5 bases in the middle. CDR3 in DNA: TGTGCCAGCAGCTTAGACAGAAACACTGAAGCTTTCTTT. Protein sequence: CASSLDRNTEAFF. Combining the CDR3 with reference TRBV7-2 and TRBJ1-1 gives the whole variable domain GAGVSQSPSNKVTEKGKDVELRCDPISGHTALYWYRQSLGQGLEFLIYFQGNSAPDKSGLPSDRFSAERTGGSVSTLTIQRTQQEDSAVYLCASSLDRNTEAFFGQGTRLTVV.